These T cell receptor beta chains were read from a single sample in a study of long-term antiretroviral therapy in people with HIV. The repertoire was sequenced with immunoSEQ multiplex PCR; TCRdb's copy has only in-frame clones and lacks some. The sample has 15,000 to 20,000 clones; less than 85% are singletons. The sample was unsorted PBMCs, taken 0.9 years after starting antiretroviral therapy. These receptors were taken from a man aged 18-30 years with HIV. Both conserved end residues are part of each CDR3. The D gene is left open where the match is weak. Size tells how often a clone was seen (once, few, many) or the class of an expanded clone, and some rows leave it out.

D gene | J gene | CDR3 length | clone size | V gene | CDR3 DNA | CDR3 protein
- | TRBJ1-1 | 13 | - | TRBV6-1 | TGTGCCAGCAAGCACCTCGGGGACACTGAAGCTTTCTTT | CASKHLGDTEAFF
- | TRBJ1-4 | 12 | - | TRBV6-1 | TGTGCCAGCAGTGAAATAAATGAAAAACTGTTTTTT | CASSEINEKLFF
TRBD2 | TRBJ2-5 | 16 | - | TRBV9 | TGTGCCAGCAGCGTATTCGCGGGGGAAAACCAAGAGACCCAGTACTTC | CASSVFAGENQETQYF
TRBD1 | TRBJ1-4 | 13 | - | TRBV19 | TGTGCCACCGGGGACAGGGTGGAAGAAAAACTGTTTTTT | CATGDRVEEKLFF
TRBD1 | TRBJ1-5 | 16 | - | TRBV19 | TGTGCCAGTAGTTCATGGGGCACAGGGGGCAATCAGCCCCAGCATTTT | CASSSWGTGGNQPQHF
TRBD1 | TRBJ2-2 | 14 | - | TRBV5-4 | TGTGCCAGCAGCTCGGGACAGGGGGCAAAGGAGCTGTTTTTT | CASSSGQGAKELFF
- | TRBJ2-1 | 17 | - | TRBV14 | TGTGCCAGCAGCCAAGGCCCCTGGACAGCCACTTACAATGAGCAGTTCTTC | CASSQGPWTATYNEQFF
- | TRBJ2-4 | 14 | - | TRBV30 | TGTGCCTGGAGCTCCGACAGAGGGATGGCCATTCAGTACTTC | CAWSSDRGMAIQYF
- | TRBJ1-2 | 13 | - | TRBV7-9 | TGTGCCAGCAGCTTAGAGGGTCTCGGAGGCTACACCTTC | CASSLEGLGGYTF
- | TRBJ1-1 | 13 | - | TRBV11-3 | TGTGCCAGCAGCTTAGTAGGGAACACTGAAGCTTTCTTT | CASSLVGNTEAFF
- | TRBJ1-1 | 12 | - | TRBV2 | TGTGCCAGCAGAGTCAAGAGGTCGGAAGCTTTCTTT | CASRVKRSEAFF
TRBD2 | TRBJ2-7 | 14 | - | TRBV5-1 | TGCGCCAGCAGCTTGGCCTGGGGGGGAGACGAGCAGTACTTC | CASSLAWGGDEQYF
- | TRBJ1-2 | 15 | - | TRBV28 | TGTGCCAGCAGTGGCACCGGGACGGGTAACTATGGCTACACCTTC | CASSGTGTGNYGYTF
TRBD1 | TRBJ1-4 | 16 | - | TRBV18 | TGTGCCAGCTCACCAAACGACGGGACAGGGCTTGAAAAACTGTTTTTT | CASSPNDGTGLEKLFF
- | TRBJ2-1 | 14 | - | TRBV7-9 | TGTGCCAGCATCAAGCCGAGCTCCTACAATGAGCAGTTCTTC | CASIKPSSYNEQFF
TRBD1 | TRBJ2-5 | 13 | - | TRBV5-1 | TGCGCCAGCAGCCCTATAACCTCACAGGGGCTTTACTTC | CASSPITSQGLYF
- | TRBJ1-5 | 12 | - | TRBV5-6 | TGTGCCAGCAGCTTGGGAGGGGGGGGACAGCATTTT | CASSLGGGGQHF
TRBD2 | TRBJ2-5 | 14 | - | TRBV5-6 | TGTGCCAGCAGCTCACTAGCGGGGGAAGAGACCCAGTACTTC | CASSSLAGEETQYF
- | TRBJ2-7 | 15 | - | TRBV12-5 | TGTGCTAGCTCGCGAGGGGGGCTTCAGGTCTACGAGCAGTACTTC | CASSRGGLQVYEQYF
- | TRBJ2-7 | 14 | - | TRBV11-2 | TGTGCCAGCAGCTTTGGGCAGGAAGGGTACGAGCAGTACTTC | CASSFGQEGYEQYF
- | TRBJ1-5 | 16 | - | TRBV19 | TGTGCCAGTAGTAGCCTGGCAGGAGGTTTGCATCAGCCCCAGCATTTT | CASSSLAGGLHQPQHF
- | TRBJ2-4 | 14 | - | TRBV5-1 | TGCGCCAGCAGCCCCCTCGGGGTCCCAAACATTCAGTACTTC | CASSPLGVPNIQYF
- | TRBJ2-1 | 16 | - | TRBV29-1 | TGCAGCGTTGAAGGGGAGGACAGAGCCCGACTGGATGAGCAGTTCTTC | CSVEGEDRARLDEQFF
- | TRBJ1-5 | 13 | - | TRBV7-6 | TGTGCCAGCAGCCCCTCCTGGAATCAGCCCCAGCATTTT | CASSPSWNQPQHF
- | TRBJ1-2 | 14 | few | TRBV18 | TGTGCCAGCTCACCAGCGGGCGATCCTAGAGGCTACACCTTC | CASSPAGDPRGYTF
TRBD1 | TRBJ2-2 | 15 | - | TRBV18 | TGTGCCAGCTCACCACCTTACAGGGGCGCCGGGGAGCTGTTTTTT | CASSPPYRGAGELFF
- | TRBJ1-4 | 15 | - | TRBV4-1 | TGCGCCAGCAGCCAAGGGCAGCTTCCCTCTGAAAAACTGTTTTTT | CASSQGQLPSEKLFF
- | TRBJ2-2 | 11 | - | TRBV4-1 | TGCGCCAGCGGCGTGGCCGGGGAGCTGTTTTTT | CASGVAGELFF
TRBD1 | TRBJ1-3 | 15 | - | TRBV4-1 | TGCGCCAGCAGCCAAGGAGACAGGGAAGGAAACACCATATATTTT | CASSQGDREGNTIYF
TRBD1 | TRBJ2-1 | 16 | once | TRBV4-1 | TGCGCCAGCAGCCAAGCCTCGGGACAGTATTACAATGAGCAGTTCTTC | CASSQASGQYYNEQFF
- | TRBJ2-6 | 16 | - | TRBV28 | TGTGCCAGCTACGGACAGTTGAGCTCTGGGGCCAACGTCCTGACTTTC | CASYGQLSSGANVLTF
- | TRBJ2-2 | 16 | - | TRBV10-3 | TGTGCCATCAGATCGACAGGCGGTGGTAACACCGGGGAGCTGTTTTTT | CAIRSTGGGNTGELFF
- | TRBJ2-1 | 11 | - | TRBV5-6 | TGTGCCAGCAGCTTCGACAATGAGCAGTTCTTC | CASSFDNEQFF
- | TRBJ1-4 | 13 | few | TRBV29-1 | TGCAGCGTGGGCGGACGTGGAGGGGGAAAACTGTTTTTT | CSVGGRGGGKLFF
TRBD2 | TRBJ2-3 | 14 | - | TRBV27 | TGTGCCAGCAATACAGCGGGGATCACAGATACGCAGTATTTT | CASNTAGITDTQYF
TRBD1 | TRBJ2-2 | 15 | - | TRBV6-6 | TGTGCCAGCACCCTTGGGACAGGGCACACCGGGGAGCTGTTTTTT | CASTLGTGHTGELFF
TRBD2 | TRBJ2-5 | 17 | - | TRBV5-4 | TGTGCCAGCAGCTTGGGGATACTAGCGGGGGGAGAGGAGACCCAGTACTTC | CASSLGILAGGEETQYF
TRBD2 | TRBJ2-3 | 15 | - | TRBV5-1 | TGCGCCAGCAGCTACCCGGCGGGGGGGATAGATACGCAGTATTTT | CASSYPAGGIDTQYF
- | TRBJ2-4 | 13 | - | TRBV5-1 | TGCGCCAGCAGCTTCGAGGGCGTGGACATTCAGTACTTC | CASSFEGVDIQYF
- | TRBJ1-5 | 13 | few | TRBV7-6 | TGTGCCAGCAGCTTACAGGGAAGACAGCCCCAGCATTTT | CASSLQGRQPQHF
- | TRBJ1-1 | 15 | - | TRBV7-9 | TGTGCCAGCAGCTTAGGGGAGGGCCTGAACACTGAAGCTTTCTTT | CASSLGEGLNTEAFF